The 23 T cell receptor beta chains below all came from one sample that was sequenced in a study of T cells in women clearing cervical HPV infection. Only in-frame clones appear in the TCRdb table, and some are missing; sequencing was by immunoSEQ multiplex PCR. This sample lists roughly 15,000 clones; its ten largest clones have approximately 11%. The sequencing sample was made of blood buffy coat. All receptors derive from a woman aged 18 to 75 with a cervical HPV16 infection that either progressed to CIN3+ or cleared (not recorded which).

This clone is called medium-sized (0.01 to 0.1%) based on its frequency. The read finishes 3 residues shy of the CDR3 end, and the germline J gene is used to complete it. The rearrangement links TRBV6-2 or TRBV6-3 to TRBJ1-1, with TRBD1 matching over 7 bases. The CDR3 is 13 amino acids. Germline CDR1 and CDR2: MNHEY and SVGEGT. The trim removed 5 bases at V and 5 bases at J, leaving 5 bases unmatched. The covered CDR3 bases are TGTGCCAGCAGTCACCCGACAGGGACTGAA. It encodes CASSHPTGTE. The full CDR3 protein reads CASSHPTGTEAFF.

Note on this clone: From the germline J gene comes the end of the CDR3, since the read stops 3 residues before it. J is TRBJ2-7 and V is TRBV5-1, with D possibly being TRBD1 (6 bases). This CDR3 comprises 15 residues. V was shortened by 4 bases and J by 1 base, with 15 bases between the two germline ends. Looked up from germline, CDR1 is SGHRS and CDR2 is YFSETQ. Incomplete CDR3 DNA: TGCGCCAGCAGCCCACTCCAGGGGACGTCCTACGAG. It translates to CASSPLQGTSYE. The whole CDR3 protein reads CASSPLQGTSYEQYF.

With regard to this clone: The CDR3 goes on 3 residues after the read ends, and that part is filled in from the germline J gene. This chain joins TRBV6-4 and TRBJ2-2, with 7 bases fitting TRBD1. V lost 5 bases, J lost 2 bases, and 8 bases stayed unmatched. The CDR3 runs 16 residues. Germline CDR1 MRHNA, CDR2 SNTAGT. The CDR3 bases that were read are TGTGCCAGCAGTCCAACATGGGACAGAAACACCGGGGAG. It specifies CASSPTWDRNTGE. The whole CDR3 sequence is CASSPTWDRNTGELFF.

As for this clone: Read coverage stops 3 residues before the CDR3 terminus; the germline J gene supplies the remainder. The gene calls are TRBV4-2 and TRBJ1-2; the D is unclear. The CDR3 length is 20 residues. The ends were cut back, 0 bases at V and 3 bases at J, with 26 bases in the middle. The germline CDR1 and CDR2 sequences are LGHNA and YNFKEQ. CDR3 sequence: CASSQELRRSMQTLYYGYTF. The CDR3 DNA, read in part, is TGTGCCAGCAGCCAAGAGTTGAGGCGGTCTATGCAAACGCTGTACTATGGC.

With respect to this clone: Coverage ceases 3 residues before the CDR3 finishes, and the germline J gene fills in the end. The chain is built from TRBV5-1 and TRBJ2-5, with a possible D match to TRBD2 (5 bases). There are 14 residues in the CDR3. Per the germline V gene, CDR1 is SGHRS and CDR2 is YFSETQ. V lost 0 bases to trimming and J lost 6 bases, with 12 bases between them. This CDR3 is CASSLEAGEKTQYF. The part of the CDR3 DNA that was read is TGCGCCAGCAGCTTGGAGGCCGGGGAGAAGACC.

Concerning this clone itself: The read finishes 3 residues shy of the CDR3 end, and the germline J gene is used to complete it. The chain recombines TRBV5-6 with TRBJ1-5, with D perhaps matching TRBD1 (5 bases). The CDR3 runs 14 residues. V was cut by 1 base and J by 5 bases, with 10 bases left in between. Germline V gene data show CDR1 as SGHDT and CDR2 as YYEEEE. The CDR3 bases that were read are TGTGCCAGCAGCTTGTCGGGGGAATATCAGCCC. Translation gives CASSLSGEYQP. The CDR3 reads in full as CASSLSGEYQPQHF.

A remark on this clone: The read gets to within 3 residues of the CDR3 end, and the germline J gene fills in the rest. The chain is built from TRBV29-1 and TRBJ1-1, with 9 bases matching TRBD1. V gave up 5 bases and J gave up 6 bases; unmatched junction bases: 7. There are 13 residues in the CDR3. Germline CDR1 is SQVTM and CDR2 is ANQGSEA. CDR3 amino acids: CSVSGQGGAEAFF. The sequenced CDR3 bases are TGCAGCGTTTCGGGACAGGGTGGAGCTGAA.

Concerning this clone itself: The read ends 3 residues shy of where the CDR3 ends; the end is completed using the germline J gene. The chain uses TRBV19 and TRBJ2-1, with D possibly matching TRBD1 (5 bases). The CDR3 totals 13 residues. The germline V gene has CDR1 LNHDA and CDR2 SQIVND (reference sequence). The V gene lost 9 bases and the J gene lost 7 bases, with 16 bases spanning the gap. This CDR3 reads CASNPREGNEQFF. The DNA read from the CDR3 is TGTGCCAGCAACCCCAGGGAAGGAAATGAG.

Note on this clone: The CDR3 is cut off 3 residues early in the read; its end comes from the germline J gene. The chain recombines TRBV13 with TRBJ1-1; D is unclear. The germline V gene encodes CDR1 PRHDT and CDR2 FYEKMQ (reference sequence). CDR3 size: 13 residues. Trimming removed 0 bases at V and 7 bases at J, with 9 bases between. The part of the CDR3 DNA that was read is TGTGCCAGCAGCTTAGGATCCCAGAGTGAA. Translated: CASSLGSQSE. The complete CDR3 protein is CASSLGSQSEAFF.

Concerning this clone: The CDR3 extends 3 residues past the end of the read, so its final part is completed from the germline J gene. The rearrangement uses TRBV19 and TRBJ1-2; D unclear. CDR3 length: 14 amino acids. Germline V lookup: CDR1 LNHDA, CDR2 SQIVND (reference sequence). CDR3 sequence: CASEKAPAAGGYTF. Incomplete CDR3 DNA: TGTGCCAGTGAAAAGGCCCCAGCGGCCGGCGGC.

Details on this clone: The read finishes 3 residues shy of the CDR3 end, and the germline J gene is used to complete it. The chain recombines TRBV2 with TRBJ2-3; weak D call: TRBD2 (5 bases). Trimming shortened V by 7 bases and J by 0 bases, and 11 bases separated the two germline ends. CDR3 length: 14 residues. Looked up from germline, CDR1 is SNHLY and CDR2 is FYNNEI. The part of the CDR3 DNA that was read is TGTGCCAGCACGTGGACTCCTAGCACAGATACG. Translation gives CASTWTPSTDT. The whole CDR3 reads CASTWTPSTDTQYF.

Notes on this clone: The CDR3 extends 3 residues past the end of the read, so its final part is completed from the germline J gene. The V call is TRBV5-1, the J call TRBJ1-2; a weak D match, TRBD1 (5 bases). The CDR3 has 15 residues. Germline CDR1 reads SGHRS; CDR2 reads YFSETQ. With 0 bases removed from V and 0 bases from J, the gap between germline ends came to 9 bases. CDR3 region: CASSLAWGANYGYTF. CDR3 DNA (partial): TGCGCCAGCAGCTTGGCTTGGGGGGCTAACTATGGC. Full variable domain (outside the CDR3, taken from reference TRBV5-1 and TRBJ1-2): KAGVTQTPRYLIKTRGQQVTLSCSPISGHRSVSWYQQTPGQGLQFLFEYFSETQRNKGNFPGRFSGRQFSNSRSEMNVSTLELGDSALYLCASSLAWGANYGYTFGSGTRLTVV.

The part of the CDR3 DNA that was read is TGTGCCAGCAGCTTTGAGCGGGACACAGATACG. Translated, it gives CASSFERDTDT. In full, the CDR3 is CASSFERDTDTQYF. This chain joins TRBV7-9 and TRBJ2-3, with TRBD2 matching 7 bases. Coverage ceases 3 residues before the CDR3 finishes, and the germline J gene fills in the end. V was clipped by 3 bases and J by 2 bases; unmatched bases: 2. Germline V CDR1 and CDR2: SEHNR, FQNEAQ (reference sequence). The CDR3 extends over 14 amino acids.

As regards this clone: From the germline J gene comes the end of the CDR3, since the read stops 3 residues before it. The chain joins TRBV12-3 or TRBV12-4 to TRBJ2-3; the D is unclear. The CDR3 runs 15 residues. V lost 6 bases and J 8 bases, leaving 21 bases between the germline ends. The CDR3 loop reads CASSPVAGGSGTQYF. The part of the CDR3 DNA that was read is TGTGCCAGCAGCCCCGTGGCAGGTGGTAGTGGTACG.

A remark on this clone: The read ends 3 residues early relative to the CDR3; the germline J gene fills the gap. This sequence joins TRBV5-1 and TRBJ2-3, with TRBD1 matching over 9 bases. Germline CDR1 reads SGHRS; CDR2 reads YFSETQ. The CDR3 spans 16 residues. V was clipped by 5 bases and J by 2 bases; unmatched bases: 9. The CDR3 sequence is CASRQGTGWATDTQYF. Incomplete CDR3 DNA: TGCGCCAGCAGACAAGGGACAGGGTGGGCCACAGATACG. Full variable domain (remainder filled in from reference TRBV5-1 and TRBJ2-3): KAGVTQTPRYLIKTRGQQVTLSCSPISGHRSVSWYQQTPGQGLQFLFEYFSETQRNKGNFPGRFSGRQFSNSRSEMNVSTLELGDSALYLCASRQGTGWATDTQYFGPGTRLTVL.

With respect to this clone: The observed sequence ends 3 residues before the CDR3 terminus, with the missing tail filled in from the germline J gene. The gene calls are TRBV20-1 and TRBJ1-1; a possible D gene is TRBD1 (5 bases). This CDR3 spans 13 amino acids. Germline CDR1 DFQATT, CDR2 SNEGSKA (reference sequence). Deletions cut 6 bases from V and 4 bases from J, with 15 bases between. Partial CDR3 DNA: TGCAGTGCCCCCGCAGCAGGGCGCACTGAA. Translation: CSAPAAGRTE. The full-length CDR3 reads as CSAPAAGRTEAFF.

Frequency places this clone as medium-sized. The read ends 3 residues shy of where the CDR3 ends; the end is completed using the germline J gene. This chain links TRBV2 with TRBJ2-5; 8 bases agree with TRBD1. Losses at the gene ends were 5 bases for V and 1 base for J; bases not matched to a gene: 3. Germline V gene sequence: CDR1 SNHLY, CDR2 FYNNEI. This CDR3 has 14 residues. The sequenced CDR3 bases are TGTGCCAGCAGTTTGCAGGGGGCCCAAGAGACC. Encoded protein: CASSLQGAQET. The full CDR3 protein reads CASSLQGAQETQYF.

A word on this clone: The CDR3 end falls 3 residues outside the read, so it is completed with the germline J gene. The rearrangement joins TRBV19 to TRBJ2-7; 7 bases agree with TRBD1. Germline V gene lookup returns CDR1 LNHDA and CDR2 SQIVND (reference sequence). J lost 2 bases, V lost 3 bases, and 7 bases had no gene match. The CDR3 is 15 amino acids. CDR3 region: CASSISVGQTYEQYF. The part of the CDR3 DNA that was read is TGTGCCAGTAGTATTTCAGTGGGACAGACCTACGAG.

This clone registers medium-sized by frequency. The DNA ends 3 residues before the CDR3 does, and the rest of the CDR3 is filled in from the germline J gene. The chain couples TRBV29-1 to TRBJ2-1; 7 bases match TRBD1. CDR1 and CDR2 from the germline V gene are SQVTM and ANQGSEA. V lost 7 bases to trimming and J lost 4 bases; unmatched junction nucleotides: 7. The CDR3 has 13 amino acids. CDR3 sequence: CSAQGDSYNEQFF. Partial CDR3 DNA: TGCAGCGCTCAGGGGGACAGTTACAATGAG.

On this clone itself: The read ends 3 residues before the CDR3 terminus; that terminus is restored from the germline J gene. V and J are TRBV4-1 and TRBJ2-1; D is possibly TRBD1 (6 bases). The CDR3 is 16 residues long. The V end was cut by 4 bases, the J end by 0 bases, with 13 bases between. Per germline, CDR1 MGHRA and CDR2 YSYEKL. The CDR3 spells CASSPSRGGSYNEQFF. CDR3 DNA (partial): TGCGCCAGCAGCCCCTCTCGAGGGGGCTCCTACAATGAG.

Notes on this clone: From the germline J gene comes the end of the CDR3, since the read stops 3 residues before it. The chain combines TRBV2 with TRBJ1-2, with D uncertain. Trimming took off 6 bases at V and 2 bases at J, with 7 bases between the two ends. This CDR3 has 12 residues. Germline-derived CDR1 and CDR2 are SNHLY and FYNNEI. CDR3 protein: CASRGRNYGYTF. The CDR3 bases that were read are TGTGCCAGCAGGGGCAGAAACTATGGC.

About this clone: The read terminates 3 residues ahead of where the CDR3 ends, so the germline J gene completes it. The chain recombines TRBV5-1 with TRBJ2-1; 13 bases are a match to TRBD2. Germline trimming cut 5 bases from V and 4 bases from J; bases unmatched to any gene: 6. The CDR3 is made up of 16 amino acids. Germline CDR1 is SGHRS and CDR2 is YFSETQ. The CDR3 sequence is CASRPGLAGPYNEQFF. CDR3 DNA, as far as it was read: TGCGCCAGCAGGCCGGGACTAGCGGGGCCATACAATGAG.

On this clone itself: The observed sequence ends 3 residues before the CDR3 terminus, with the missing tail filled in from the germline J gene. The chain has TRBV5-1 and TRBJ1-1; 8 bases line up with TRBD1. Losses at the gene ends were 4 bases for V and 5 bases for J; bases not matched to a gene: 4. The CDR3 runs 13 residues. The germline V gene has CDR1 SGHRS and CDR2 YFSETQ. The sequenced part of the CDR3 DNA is TGCGCCAGCAGCCCTGGGACAGGAACTGAA. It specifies CASSPGTGTE. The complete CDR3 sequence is CASSPGTGTEAFF.